Given below is one T cell receptor beta chain in context. The target antigen is unknown. The same CDR3 arises from other DNA sequences in this sample as well. Lesional scalp tissue (obtained by punch biopsy) and peripheral blood were collected from alopecia areata patients. Sorted out of PBMCs were CD4+ T cells and CD8+ T cells. Germline V gene sequence: CDR1 MNHEY, CDR2 SMNVEV (reference sequence). Deletions cut 2 bases from V and 6 bases from J, with 7 bases between. CDR3 length equals 13 residues. The source of the sample is a study of CD8+ T cells in alopecia areata. Study-level information: Each day, treated patients took oral tofacitinib twice, at 5 to 10 mg per dose.

After isolation, RNA underwent reverse transcription to generate cDNA as the sequencing template. The protocol was immunoSEQ multiplex PCR, while the TCRdb copy is restricted to in-frame clones and leaves out a portion. Here the sample spans 150,000 to 160,000 clones, 50% to 65% being singletons. Study results and limitations: The study also sequences resident alphabeta T cells of normal skin in scalp samples.

This chain uses TRBV27 with TRBJ2-2; D remains unclear. The receptor comes from a human donor with alopecia areata. Sample: CD8+ T cells sorted from blood, taken at week 0. The CDR3 DNA sequence: TGTGCCAGCAGTTTAGGTTGGGCCGGGGAGCTGTTTTTT. It yields the protein CASSLGWAGELFF.